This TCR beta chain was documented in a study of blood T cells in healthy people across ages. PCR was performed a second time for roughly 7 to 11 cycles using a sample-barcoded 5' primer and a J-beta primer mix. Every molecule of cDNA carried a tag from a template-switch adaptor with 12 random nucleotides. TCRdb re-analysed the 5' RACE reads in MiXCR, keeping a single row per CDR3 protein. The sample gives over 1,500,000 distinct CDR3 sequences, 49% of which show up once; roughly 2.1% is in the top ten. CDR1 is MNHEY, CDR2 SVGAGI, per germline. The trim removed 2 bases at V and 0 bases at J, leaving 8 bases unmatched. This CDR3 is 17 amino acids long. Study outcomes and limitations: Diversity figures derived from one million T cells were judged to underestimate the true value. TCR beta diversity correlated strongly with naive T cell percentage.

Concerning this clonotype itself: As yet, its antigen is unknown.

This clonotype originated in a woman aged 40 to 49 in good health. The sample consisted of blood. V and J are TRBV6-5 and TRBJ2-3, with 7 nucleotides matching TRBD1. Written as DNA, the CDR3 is TGTGCCAGCAGTTACACCCGGACAGGAACTAGCACAGATACGCAGTATTTT. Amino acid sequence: CASSYTRTGTSTDTQYF.